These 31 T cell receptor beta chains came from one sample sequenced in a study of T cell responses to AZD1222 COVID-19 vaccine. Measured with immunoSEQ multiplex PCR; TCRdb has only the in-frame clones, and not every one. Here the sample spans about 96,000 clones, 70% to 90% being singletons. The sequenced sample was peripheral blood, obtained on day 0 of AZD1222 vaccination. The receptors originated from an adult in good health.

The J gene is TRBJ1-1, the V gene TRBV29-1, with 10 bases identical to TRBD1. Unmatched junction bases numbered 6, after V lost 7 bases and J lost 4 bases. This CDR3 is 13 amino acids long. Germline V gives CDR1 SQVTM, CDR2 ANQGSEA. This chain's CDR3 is CSAATGGFTEAFF. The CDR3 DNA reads TGCAGCGCTGCGACAGGGGGCTTCACTGAAGCTTTCTTT.

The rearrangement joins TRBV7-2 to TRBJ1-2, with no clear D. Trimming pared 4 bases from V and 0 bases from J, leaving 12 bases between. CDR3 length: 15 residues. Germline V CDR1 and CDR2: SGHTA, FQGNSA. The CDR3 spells CASSSPDRANYGYTF. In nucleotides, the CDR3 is TGTGCCAGCAGCTCCCCGGACCGAGCTAACTATGGCTACACCTTC. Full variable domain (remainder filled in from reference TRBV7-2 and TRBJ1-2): GAGVSQSPSNKVTEKGKDVELRCDPISGHTALYWYRQSLGQGLEFLIYFQGNSAPDKSGLPSDRFSAERTGGSVSTLTIQRTQQEDSAVYLCASSSPDRANYGYTFGSGTRLTVV.

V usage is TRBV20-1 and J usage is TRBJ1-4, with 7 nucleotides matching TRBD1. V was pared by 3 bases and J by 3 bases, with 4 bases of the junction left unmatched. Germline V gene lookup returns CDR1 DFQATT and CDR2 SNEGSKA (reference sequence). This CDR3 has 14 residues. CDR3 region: CSASSRGANEKLFF. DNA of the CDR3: TGCAGTGCTAGTAGCAGGGGGGCTAATGAAAAACTGTTTTTT.

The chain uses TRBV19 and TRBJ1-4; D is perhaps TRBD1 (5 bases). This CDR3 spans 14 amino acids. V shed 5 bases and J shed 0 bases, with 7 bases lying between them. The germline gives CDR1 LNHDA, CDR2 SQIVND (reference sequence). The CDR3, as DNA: TGTGCCAGTAGTCCGACAGCAACTAATGAAAAACTGTTTTTT. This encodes CASSPTATNEKLFF. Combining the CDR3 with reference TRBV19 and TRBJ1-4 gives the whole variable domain DGGITQSPKYLFRKEGQNVTLSCEQNLNHDAMYWYRQDPGQGLRLIYYSQIVNDFQKGDIAEGYSVSREKKESFPLTVTSAQKNPTAFYLCASSPTATNEKLFFGSGTQLSVL.

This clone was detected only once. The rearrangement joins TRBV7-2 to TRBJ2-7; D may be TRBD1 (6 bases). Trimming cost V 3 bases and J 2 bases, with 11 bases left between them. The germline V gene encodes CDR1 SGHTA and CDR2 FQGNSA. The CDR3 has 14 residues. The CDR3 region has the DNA TGTGCCAGCAGCTTTACCAGGGGCCCCTACGAGCAGTACTTC. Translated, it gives CASSFTRGPYEQYF.

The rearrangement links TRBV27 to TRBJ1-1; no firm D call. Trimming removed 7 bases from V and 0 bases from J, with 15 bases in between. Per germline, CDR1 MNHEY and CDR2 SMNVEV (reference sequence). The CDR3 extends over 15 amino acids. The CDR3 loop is CASNPGAPMNTEAFF. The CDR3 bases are TGTGCCAGCAACCCGGGTGCGCCTATGAACACTGAAGCTTTCTTT.

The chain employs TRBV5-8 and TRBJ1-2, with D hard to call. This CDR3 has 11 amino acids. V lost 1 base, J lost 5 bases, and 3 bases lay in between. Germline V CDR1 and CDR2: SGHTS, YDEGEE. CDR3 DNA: TGTGCCAGCAGCTTGAGTTATGGCTACACCTTC. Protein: CASSLSYGYTF.

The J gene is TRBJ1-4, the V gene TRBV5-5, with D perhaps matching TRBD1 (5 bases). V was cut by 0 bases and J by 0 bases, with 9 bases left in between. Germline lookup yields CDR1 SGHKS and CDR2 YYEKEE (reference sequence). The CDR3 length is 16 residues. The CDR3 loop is CASSLGQQSTNEKLFF. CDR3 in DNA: TGTGCCAGCAGCTTGGGACAGCAATCAACTAATGAAAAACTGTTTTTT.

CDR3 sequence (DNA): TGCAGTGCTAGTGGGACAGGACCCCCCTCTGACTATGGCTACACCTTC. The encoded protein is CSASGTGPPSDYGYTF. This sequence joins TRBV20-1 and TRBJ1-2; 8 nucleotides match TRBD1. Germline V gene lookup returns CDR1 DFQATT and CDR2 SNEGSKA (reference sequence). The J segment lost 3 bases and the V segment lost 3 bases, leaving 12 bases of the junction unmatched. The CDR3 contains 16 residues.

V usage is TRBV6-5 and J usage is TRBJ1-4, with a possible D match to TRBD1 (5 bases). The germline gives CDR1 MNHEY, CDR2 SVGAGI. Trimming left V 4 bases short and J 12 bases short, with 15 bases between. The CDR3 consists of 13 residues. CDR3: CASSSEGGGELFF. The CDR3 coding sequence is TGTGCCAGCAGTTCAGAGGGCGGGGGAGAACTGTTTTTT.

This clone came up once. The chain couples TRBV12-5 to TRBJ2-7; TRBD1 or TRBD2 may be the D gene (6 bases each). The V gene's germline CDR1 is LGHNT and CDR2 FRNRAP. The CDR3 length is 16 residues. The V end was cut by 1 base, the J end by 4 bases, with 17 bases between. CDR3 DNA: TGTGCTAGTGGTTTGGGCGGGACACACCGAAGTTACGAGCAGTACTTC. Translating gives CASGLGGTHRSYEQYF.

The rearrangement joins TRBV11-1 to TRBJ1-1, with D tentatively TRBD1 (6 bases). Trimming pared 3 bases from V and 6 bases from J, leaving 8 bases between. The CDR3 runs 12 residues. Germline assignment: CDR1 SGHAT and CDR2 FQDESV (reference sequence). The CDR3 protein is CASSFGGPEAFF. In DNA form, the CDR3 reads TGTGCCAGCAGCTTTGGGGGCCCTGAAGCTTTCTTT.

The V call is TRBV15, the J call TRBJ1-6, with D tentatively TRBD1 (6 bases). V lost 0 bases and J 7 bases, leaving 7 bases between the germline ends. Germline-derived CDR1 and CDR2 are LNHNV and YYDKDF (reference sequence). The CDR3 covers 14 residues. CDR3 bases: TGTGCCACCAGCAGAGATACAGGGAATTCACCCCTCCACTTT. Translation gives CATSRDTGNSPLHF. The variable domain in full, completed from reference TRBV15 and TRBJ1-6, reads DAMVIQNPRYQVTQFGKPVTLSCSQTLNHNVMYWYQQKSSQAPKLLFHYYDKDFNNEADTPDNFQSRRPNTSFCFLDIRSPGLGDTAMYLCATSRDTGNSPLHFGNGTRLTVT.

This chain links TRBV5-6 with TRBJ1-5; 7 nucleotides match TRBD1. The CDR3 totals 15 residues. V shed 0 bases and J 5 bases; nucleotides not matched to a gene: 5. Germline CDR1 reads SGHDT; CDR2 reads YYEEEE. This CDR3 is CASSLGLGGDQPQHF. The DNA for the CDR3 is TGTGCCAGCAGCTTGGGTTTAGGGGGCGATCAGCCCCAGCATTTT.

The CDR3 loop is CASKGGQPDGYTF. The DNA for the CDR3 is TGTGCCAGCAAGGGCGGCCAGCCGGATGGCTACACCTTC. The rearrangement links TRBV28 to TRBJ1-2, with D unresolved. CDR1 and CDR2 from the germline V gene are MDHEN and SYDVKM. V was clipped by 7 bases and J by 6 bases, with 15 bases between them. CDR3 length equals 13 residues.

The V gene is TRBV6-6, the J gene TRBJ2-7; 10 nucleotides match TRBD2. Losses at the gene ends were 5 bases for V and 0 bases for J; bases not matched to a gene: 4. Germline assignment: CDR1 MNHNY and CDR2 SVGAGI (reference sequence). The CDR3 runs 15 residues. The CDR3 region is CASSDSGGYSYEQYF. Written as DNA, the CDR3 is TGTGCCAGCAGTGATAGCGGGGGGTACTCCTACGAGCAGTACTTC.

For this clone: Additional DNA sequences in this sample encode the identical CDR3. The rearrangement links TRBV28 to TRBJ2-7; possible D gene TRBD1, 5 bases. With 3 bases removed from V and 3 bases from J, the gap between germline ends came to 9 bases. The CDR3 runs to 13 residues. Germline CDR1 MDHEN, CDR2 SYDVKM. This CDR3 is CASSLGRDYEQYF. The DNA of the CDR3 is TGTGCCAGCAGTTTGGGCAGGGACTACGAGCAGTACTTC.

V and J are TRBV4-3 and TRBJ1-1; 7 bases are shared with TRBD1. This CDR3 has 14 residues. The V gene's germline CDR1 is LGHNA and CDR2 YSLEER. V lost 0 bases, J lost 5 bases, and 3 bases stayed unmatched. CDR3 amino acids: CASSQDRGITEAFF. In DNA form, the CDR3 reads TGCGCCAGCAGCCAAGACAGGGGGATAACTGAAGCTTTCTTT.

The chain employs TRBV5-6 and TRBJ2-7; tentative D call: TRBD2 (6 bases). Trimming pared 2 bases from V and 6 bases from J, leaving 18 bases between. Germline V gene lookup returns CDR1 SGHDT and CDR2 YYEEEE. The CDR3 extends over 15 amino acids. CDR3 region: CASSFDSGVVIEQYF. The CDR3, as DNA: TGTGCCAGCAGCTTTGATAGCGGTGTGGTAATCGAGCAGTACTTC.

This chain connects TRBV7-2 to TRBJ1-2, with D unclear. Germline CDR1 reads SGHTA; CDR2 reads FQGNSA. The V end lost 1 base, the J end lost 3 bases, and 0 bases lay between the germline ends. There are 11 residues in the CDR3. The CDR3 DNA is TGTGCCAGCAGCTTAGACTATGGCTACACCTTC. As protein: CASSLDYGYTF.

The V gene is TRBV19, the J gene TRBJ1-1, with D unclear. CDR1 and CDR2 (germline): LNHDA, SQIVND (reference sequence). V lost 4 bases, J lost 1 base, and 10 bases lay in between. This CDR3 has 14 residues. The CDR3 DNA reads TGTGCCAGTAGTACCAGAGACTCGAACACTGAAGCTTTCTTT. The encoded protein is CASSTRDSNTEAFF.

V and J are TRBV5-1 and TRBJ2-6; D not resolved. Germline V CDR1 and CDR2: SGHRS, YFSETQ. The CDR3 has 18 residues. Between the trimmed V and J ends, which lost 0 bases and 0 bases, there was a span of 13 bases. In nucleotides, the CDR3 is TGCGCCAGCAGCTTGGAGGGTCCAGGATTCTCTGGGGCCAACGTCCTGACTTTC. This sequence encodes CASSLEGPGFSGANVLTF.

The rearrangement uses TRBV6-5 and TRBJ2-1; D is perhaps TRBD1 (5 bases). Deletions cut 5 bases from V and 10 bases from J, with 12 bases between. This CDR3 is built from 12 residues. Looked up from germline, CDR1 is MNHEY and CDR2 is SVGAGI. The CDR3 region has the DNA TGTGCCAGCAGTCGAACAGGCGACGAGCAGTTCTTC. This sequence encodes CASSRTGDEQFF.

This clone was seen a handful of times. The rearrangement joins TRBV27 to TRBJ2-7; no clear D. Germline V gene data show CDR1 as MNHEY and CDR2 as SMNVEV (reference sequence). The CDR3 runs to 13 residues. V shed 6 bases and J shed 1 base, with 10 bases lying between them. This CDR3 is CASSSHNSYEQYF. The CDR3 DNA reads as TGTGCCAGCAGCTCACATAATTCCTACGAGCAGTACTTC.

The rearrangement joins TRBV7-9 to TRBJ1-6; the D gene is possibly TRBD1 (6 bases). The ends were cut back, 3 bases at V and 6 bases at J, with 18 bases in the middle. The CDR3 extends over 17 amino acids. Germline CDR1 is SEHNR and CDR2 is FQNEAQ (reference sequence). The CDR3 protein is CASSFLAIGTFNSPLHF. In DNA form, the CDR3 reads TGTGCCAGCAGCTTTCTGGCTATCGGGACATTTAATTCACCCCTCCACTTT.

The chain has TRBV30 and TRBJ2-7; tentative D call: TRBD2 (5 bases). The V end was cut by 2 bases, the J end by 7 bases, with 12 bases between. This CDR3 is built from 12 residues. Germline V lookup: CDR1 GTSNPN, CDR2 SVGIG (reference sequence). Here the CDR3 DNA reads TGTGCCTGGAGTAGTAGCGCGAATGAGCAGTACTTC. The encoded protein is CAWSSSANEQYF.

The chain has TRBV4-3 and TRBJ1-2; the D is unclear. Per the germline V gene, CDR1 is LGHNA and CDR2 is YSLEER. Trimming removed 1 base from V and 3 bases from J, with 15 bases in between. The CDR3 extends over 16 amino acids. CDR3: CASSQGAFGSHYGYTF. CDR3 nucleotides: TGCGCCAGCAGCCAAGGGGCCTTCGGGAGCCACTATGGCTACACCTTC.

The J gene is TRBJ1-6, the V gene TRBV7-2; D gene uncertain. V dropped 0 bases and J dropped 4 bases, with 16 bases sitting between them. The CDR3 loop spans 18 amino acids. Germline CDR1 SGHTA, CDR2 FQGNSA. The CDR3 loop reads CASSLAVASSPYNSPLHF. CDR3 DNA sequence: TGTGCCAGCAGCTTAGCGGTAGCAAGCAGCCCGTATAATTCACCCCTCCACTTT.

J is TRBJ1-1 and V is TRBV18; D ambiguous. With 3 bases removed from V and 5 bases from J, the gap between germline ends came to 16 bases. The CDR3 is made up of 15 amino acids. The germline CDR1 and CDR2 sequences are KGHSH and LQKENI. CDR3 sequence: CASSPTTSVGTEAFF. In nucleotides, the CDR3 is TGTGCCAGCTCACCGACGACATCGGTGGGGACTGAAGCTTTCTTT.

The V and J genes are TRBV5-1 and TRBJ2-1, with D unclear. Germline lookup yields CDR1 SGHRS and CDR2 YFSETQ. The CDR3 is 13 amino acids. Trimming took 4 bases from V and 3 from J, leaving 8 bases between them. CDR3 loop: CASSGGFYNEQFF. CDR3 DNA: TGCGCCAGCAGCGGTGGGTTCTACAATGAGCAGTTCTTC.

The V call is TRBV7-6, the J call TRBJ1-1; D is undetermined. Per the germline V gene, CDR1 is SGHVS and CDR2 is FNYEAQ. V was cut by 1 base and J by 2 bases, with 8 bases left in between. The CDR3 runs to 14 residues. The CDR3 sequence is CASSLVPTNTEAFF. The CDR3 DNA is TGTGCCAGCAGCTTAGTCCCGACCAACACTGAAGCTTTCTTT.